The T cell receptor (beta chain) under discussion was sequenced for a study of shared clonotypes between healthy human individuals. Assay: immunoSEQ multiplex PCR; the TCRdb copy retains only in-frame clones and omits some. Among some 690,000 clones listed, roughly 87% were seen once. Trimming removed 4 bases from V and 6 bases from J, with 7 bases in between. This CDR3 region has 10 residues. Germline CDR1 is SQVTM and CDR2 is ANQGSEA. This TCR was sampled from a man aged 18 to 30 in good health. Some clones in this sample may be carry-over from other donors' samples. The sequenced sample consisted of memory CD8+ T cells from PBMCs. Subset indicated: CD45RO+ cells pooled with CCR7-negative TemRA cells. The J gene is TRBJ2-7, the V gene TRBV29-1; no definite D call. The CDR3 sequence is CSVVWGEQYF. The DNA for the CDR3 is TGCAGCGTTGTCTGGGGCGAGCAGTACTTC.